The clone carrying this T cell receptor beta chain was seen just once. The antigen remains undetermined. Measured with immunoSEQ multiplex PCR; TCRdb has only the in-frame clones, and not every one. The sample includes about 130,000 clones, about 88% seen only once; the top ten take over 8%. The sample originates from a study of T cell responses to AZD1222 COVID-19 vaccine. Second doses were pooled across both intervals (about 4 or about 12 weeks). CDR3 size: 14 residues. Germline V lookup: CDR1 SGHNT, CDR2 YENEEA. V was clipped by 5 bases and J by 7 bases; unmatched bases: 8. Study-level findings and limits: The repertoires were collected only after the peak T cell response. The reported proportion of spike-specific TCRs targeting unmutated variant regions was nearly half. An increase in Spike-specific TCR breadth and depth was observed after two AZD1222 doses.

The source was peripheral blood, collected 28 days after the second AZD1222 dose. V is TRBV11-3 and J is TRBJ2-1; 7 bases fit TRBD1. The source is an adult who received the AZD1222 COVID-19 vaccine. The CDR3 DNA is TGTGCCAGCAGCCCGAGACAGGGAAAGAATGAGCAGTTCTTC. Its translation is CASSPRQGKNEQFF.